One sample yielded the 26 T cell receptor beta chains listed below, sequenced in a study of T cell repertoires in ileal Crohn's disease. Method: immunoSEQ multiplex PCR; TCRdb's copy keeps in-frame clones and lacks some. The table has more than 12,000 clones, approximately 80% seen once. The time point here: neoterminal ileum biopsy at postoperative endoscopy, about 6 months after surgery. Sequencing was performed on ileal tissue. Receptors were obtained from an adult with Crohn's disease.

This sequence joins TRBV7-9 and TRBJ2-7; either TRBD1 or TRBD2 may fit D (5 bases each). CDR1 SEHNR and CDR2 FQNEAQ come from the germline V gene (reference sequence). Trimming removed 6 bases at V and 1 base at J, with 10 bases between. The CDR3 has 13 residues. This chain's CDR3 is CASRQWGSYEQYF. For the CDR3, the DNA is TGTGCCAGCAGACAGTGGGGGTCCTACGAGCAGTACTTC.

J is TRBJ2-2 and V is TRBV9; 7 bases line up with TRBD1. Per germline, CDR1 SGDLS and CDR2 YYNGEE. J lost 2 bases, V lost 3 bases, and 1 base had no gene match. The CDR3 consists of 14 residues. This CDR3 is CASSGQGNTGELFF. CDR3 sequence (DNA): TGTGCCAGCAGCGGACAGGGAAACACCGGGGAGCTGTTTTTT. Full variable domain (missing parts from reference TRBV9 and TRBJ2-2): DSGVTQTPKHLITATGQRVTLRCSPRSGDLSVYWYQQSLDQGLQFLIQYYNGEERAKGNILERFSAQQFPDLHSELNLSSLELGDSALYFCASSGQGNTGELFFGEGSRLTVL.

A word on this clone: Other nucleotide sequences from this sample produce the same CDR3. This chain connects TRBV30 to TRBJ1-5; D call uncertain. Trimming left V 3 bases short and J 2 bases short, with 8 bases between. Germline-derived CDR1 and CDR2 are GTSNPN and SVGIG (reference sequence). The CDR3 has 13 residues. Here the CDR3 reads CAWSPGGNQPQHF. CDR3 bases: TGTGCCTGGAGCCCCGGGGGCAATCAGCCCCAGCATTTT.

The chain joins TRBV12-5 to TRBJ2-1, with a possible D match to TRBD1 (6 bases). V was shortened by 1 base and J by 2 bases, with 21 bases between the two germline ends. The CDR3 is 19 amino acids. Per the germline V gene, CDR1 is LGHNT and CDR2 is FRNRAP. As DNA, the CDR3 is TGTGCTAGTGGTTTGGAGACAAACAGGGTCCCCACTCCCTACAATGAGCAGTTCTTC. It yields the protein CASGLETNRVPTPYNEQFF.

Concerning this clone itself: This sample includes further DNA sequences coding for the same CDR3. J is TRBJ2-3 and V is TRBV9; 8 bases agree with TRBD2. The CDR3 runs to 15 residues. Germline CDR1 is SGDLS and CDR2 is YYNGEE. The V segment lost 0 bases and the J segment 5 bases; nucleotides outside the gene matches: 5. In nucleotides, the CDR3 is TGTGCCAGCAGCGTAGCAAGCGGGAGAAAAGATACGCAGTATTTT. This gives the protein CASSVASGRKDTQYF.

The chain is built from TRBV6-1 and TRBJ2-2; unclear D gene. With 6 bases removed from V and 3 bases from J, the gap between germline ends came to 5 bases. Germline assignment: CDR1 MNHNS and CDR2 SASEGT. The CDR3 is made up of 12 amino acids. CDR3 in amino acids: CASRRYTGELFF. Here the CDR3 DNA reads TGTGCCAGCAGGCGATACACCGGGGAGCTGTTTTTT.

The V and J genes are TRBV5-1 and TRBJ2-2; 10 nucleotides line up with TRBD1. This CDR3 is 16 amino acids long. Germline CDR1 SGHRS, CDR2 YFSETQ. The V gene end was trimmed by 4 bases and the J gene end by 2 bases; junction bases not matched to a gene: 5. This chain's CDR3 is CASSPRQGANTGELFF. CDR3 in DNA: TGCGCCAGCAGCCCCCGACAGGGGGCTAACACCGGGGAGCTGTTTTTT. The full variable domain, its missing parts supplied by reference TRBV5-1 and TRBJ2-2, is KAGVTQTPRYLIKTRGQQVTLSCSPISGHRSVSWYQQTPGQGLQFLFEYFSETQRNKGNFPGRFSGRQFSNSRSEMNVSTLELGDSALYLCASSPRQGANTGELFFGEGSRLTVL.

The rearrangement links TRBV7-2 to TRBJ2-2; 10 bases map to TRBD2. V shed 6 bases and J 6 bases; nucleotides not matched to a gene: 10. CDR3 length: 16 residues. CDR1 and CDR2 from the germline V gene are SGHTA and FQGNSA. CDR3 residues: CASRLGLASGAGELFF. In DNA form, the CDR3 reads TGTGCCAGCAGGTTGGGACTAGCGAGTGGGGCCGGGGAGCTGTTTTTT.

The chain couples TRBV11-2 to TRBJ2-3; a possible D gene is TRBD2 (6 bases). Germline CDR1 is SGHAT and CDR2 is FQNNGV. The V and J ends lost 0 bases and 9 bases respectively, with 10 bases between them. CDR3 length: 13 amino acids. The CDR3 sequence: CASSLEVGGTQYF. The DNA for the CDR3 is TGTGCCAGCAGCTTAGAAGTGGGGGGAACGCAGTATTTT.

This rearrangement joins TRBV7-3 to TRBJ2-2, with 10 bases fitting TRBD2. J lost 7 bases, V lost 5 bases, and 7 bases had no gene match. The CDR3 is 15 amino acids. Germline CDR1 is SGHTA and CDR2 is FQGTGA. CDR3 region: CASSPGLAEGGELFF. The CDR3 DNA follows: TGTGCCAGCAGCCCCGGACTAGCGGAGGGCGGGGAGCTGTTTTTT.

The table lists this clone with a count of one. The chain is built from TRBV18 and TRBJ1-5, with D perhaps matching TRBD1 (5 bases). Trimming removed 1 base from V and 0 bases from J, with 13 bases in between. CDR3 size: 17 residues. Germline V lookup: CDR1 KGHSH, CDR2 LQKENI. For the CDR3, the DNA is TGTGCCAGCTCACCACGGGGCACTACAATTAGCAATCAGCCCCAGCATTTT. As protein: CASSPRGTTISNQPQHF.

The J gene is TRBJ2-3, the V gene TRBV10-1, with 8 bases identical to TRBD2. Trimming removed 5 bases from V and 2 bases from J; junction bases left unmatched: 6. The CDR3 is 15 residues long. Germline V gene lookup returns CDR1 WNHNN and CDR2 SYGVQD (reference sequence). The CDR3 bases are TGCGCCAGCAGTCAAAGCGGGAGAGTCACAGATACGCAGTATTTT. This encodes CASSQSGRVTDTQYF.

Here the CDR3 DNA reads TGTGCCAGCTCACCCCAAGCGGGCCTCCCCGATGAGCAGTTCTTC. Its protein is CASSPQAGLPDEQFF. The rearrangement uses TRBV18 and TRBJ2-1, with D maybe TRBD2 (6 bases). Germline lookup yields CDR1 KGHSH and CDR2 LQKENI. V gave up 3 bases and J gave up 8 bases, with 17 bases separating them. The CDR3 has 15 amino acids.

This sequence joins TRBV27 and TRBJ2-7; D is unresolved. Trimming removed 5 bases from V and 3 bases from J, with 5 bases in between. Germline V gene sequence: CDR1 MNHEY, CDR2 SMNVEV (reference sequence). The CDR3 loop spans 11 amino acids. The CDR3 nucleotides read TGTGCCAGCAGTACGGGCTACGAGCAGTACTTC. This codes for CASSTGYEQYF.

The V and J genes are TRBV25-1 and TRBJ1-6; weak D call: TRBD1 (5 bases). Germline V CDR1 and CDR2: MGHDK, SYGVNS. Trimming took 3 bases from V and 7 from J, leaving 19 bases between them. CDR3 length equals 17 residues. Written as DNA, the CDR3 is TGTGCCAGCAGTGATGAGCGGGGGTCCGGGATGAATTCACCCCTCCACTTT. Amino acid sequence: CASSDERGSGMNSPLHF.

The chain joins TRBV19 to TRBJ1-1; 9 positions match TRBD1. The germline V gene has CDR1 LNHDA and CDR2 SQIVND (reference sequence). The J segment lost 5 bases and the V segment lost 3 bases, leaving 13 bases of the junction unmatched. There are 17 residues in the CDR3. CDR3: CASSIGGQGWTGTEAFF. The CDR3 DNA is TGTGCCAGTAGTATTGGGGGACAGGGCTGGACGGGGACTGAAGCTTTCTTT.

This chain links TRBV5-4 with TRBJ2-7; 10 nucleotides match TRBD2. Germline V gene data show CDR1 as SGHNT and CDR2 as YYREEE (reference sequence). The CDR3 runs to 15 residues. The ends lost 9 bases at V and 0 bases at J; junction bases unmatched: 9. The CDR3 region has the DNA TGTGCCACCCACTCCCGGACTAGCGGCTCCTACGAGCAGTACTTC. Encoded protein: CATHSRTSGSYEQYF.

The chain's CDR3 is CASSPGTGVGQYF. CDR3 nucleotides: TGTGCCAGCAGTCCCGGGACAGGGGTCGGTCAGTACTTC. The chain has TRBV27 and TRBJ2-7; TRBD1 aligns across 10 bases. The V gene end was trimmed by 5 bases and the J gene end by 10 bases; junction bases not matched to a gene: 8. The germline gives CDR1 MNHEY, CDR2 SMNVEV (reference sequence). The CDR3 runs to 13 residues.

The rearrangement links TRBV12-5 to TRBJ2-7, with TRBD1 matching 8 bases. The germline CDR1 and CDR2 sequences are LGHNT and FRNRAP. The CDR3 covers 15 residues. V gave up 4 bases and J gave up 1 base; unmatched junction bases: 6. CDR3 in DNA: TGTGCTAGTGGTTCGCCAAGGACAGGGTCCTACGAGCAGTACTTC. This sequence encodes CASGSPRTGSYEQYF. Looking up the rest from reference TRBV12-5 and TRBJ2-7 gives the full variable domain: DARVTQTPRHKVTEMGQEVTMRCQPILGHNTVFWYRQTMMQGLELLAYFRNRAPLDDSGMPKDRFSAEMPDATLATLKIQPSEPRDSAVYFCASGSPRTGSYEQYFGPGTRLTVT.

This clone was found once. The chain is built from TRBV2 and TRBJ1-1, with D uncertain. The germline gives CDR1 SNHLY, CDR2 FYNNEI. With 5 bases removed from V and 10 bases from J, the gap between germline ends came to 17 bases. The CDR3 covers 13 residues. The CDR3 DNA sequence: TGTGCCAGCAGTCCCGCCAGCCCTTGGGGAGCTTTCTTT. Its translation is CASSPASPWGAFF.

V is TRBV6-1 and J is TRBJ2-7; D call uncertain. V was shortened by 6 bases and J by 7 bases, with 13 bases between the two germline ends. The CDR3 is 12 residues long. Germline CDR1 and CDR2: MNHNS and SASEGT. The CDR3 DNA is TGTGCCAGCAGCCATTTCGAGAGGGAGCAGTACTTC. Its protein is CASSHFEREQYF.

This clone has more than one count but fewer than ten. This sequence joins TRBV5-1 and TRBJ2-5, with 9 bases aligning to TRBD1. CDR3 size: 15 residues. Per the germline V gene, CDR1 is SGHRS and CDR2 is YFSETQ. Trimming removed 4 bases from V and 2 bases from J; junction bases left unmatched: 6. In DNA form, the CDR3 reads TGCGCCAGCAGCAAGGGACAGGGAGGGCAAGAGACCCAGTACTTC. Translated, it gives CASSKGQGGQETQYF.

The rearrangement joins TRBV6-1 to TRBJ1-1; TRBD1 is a possible D gene (6 bases). CDR1 and CDR2 from the germline V gene are MNHNS and SASEGT. With 4 bases removed from V and 5 bases from J, the gap between germline ends came to 17 bases. The CDR3 is made up of 15 amino acids. The CDR3 coding sequence is TGTGCCAGCAGTGGTAGTGGGGGGGCTGGGACTGAAGCTTTCTTT. It codes for CASSGSGGAGTEAFF.

This clone was seen a few times. The V gene is TRBV9, the J gene TRBJ1-1, with unresolved D. This CDR3 contains 13 residues. Germline CDR1 reads SGDLS; CDR2 reads YYNGEE. V lost 2 bases to trimming and J lost 3 bases, with 8 bases between them. This CDR3 is CASSVGVDTEAFF. CDR3 sequence (DNA): TGTGCCAGCAGCGTCGGCGTAGACACTGAAGCTTTCTTT.

This clone showed up just once. The chain couples TRBV6-6 to TRBJ1-2; D is possibly TRBD1 (6 bases). V was cut by 6 bases and J by 3 bases, with 11 bases left in between. This CDR3 has 13 residues. Looked up from germline, CDR1 is MNHNY and CDR2 is SVGAGI (reference sequence). The chain's CDR3 is CASRGGLDYGYTF. For the CDR3, the DNA is TGTGCCAGCAGAGGGGGGCTGGACTATGGCTACACCTTC.

The chain uses TRBV19 and TRBJ1-1; D is ambiguous. V was trimmed by 5 bases and J by 11 bases, leaving 15 bases between them. The CDR3 length is 12 residues. CDR1 is LNHDA, CDR2 SQIVND, per germline (reference sequence). The CDR3: CASSQVTRRAFF. The CDR3 DNA sequence: TGTGCCAGTAGTCAAGTGACCCGGCGGGCTTTCTTT.